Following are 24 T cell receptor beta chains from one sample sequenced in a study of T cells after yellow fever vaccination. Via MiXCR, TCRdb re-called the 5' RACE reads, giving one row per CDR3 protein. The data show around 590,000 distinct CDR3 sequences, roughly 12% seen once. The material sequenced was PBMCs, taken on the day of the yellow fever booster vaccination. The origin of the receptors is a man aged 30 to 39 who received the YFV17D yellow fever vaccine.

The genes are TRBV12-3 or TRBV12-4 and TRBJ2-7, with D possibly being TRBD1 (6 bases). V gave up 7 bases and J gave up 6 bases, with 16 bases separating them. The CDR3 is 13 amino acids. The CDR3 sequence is CASTGWGQGEQYF. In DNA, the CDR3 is TGTGCCAGCACGGGTTGGGGGCAAGGCGAGCAGTACTTC.

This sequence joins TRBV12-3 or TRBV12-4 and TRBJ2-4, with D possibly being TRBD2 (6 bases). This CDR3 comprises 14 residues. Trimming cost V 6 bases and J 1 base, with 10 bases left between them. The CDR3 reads CASSPREAKNIQYF. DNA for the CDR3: TGTGCCAGCAGCCCTCGGGAGGCCAAAAACATTCAGTACTTC.

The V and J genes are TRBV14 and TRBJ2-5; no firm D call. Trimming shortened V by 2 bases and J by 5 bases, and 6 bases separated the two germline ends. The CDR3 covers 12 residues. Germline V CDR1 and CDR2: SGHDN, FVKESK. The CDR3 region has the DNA TGTGCCAGCAGCCAATTCTGGGAGACCCAGTACTTC. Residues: CASSQFWETQYF.

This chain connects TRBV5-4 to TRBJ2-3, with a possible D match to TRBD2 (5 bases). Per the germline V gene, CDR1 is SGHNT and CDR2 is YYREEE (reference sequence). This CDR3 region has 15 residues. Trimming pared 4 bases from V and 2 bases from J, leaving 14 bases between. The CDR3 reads CASSTEVPITDTQYF. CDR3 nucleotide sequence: TGTGCCAGCAGCACGGAGGTCCCAATCACAGATACGCAGTATTTT.

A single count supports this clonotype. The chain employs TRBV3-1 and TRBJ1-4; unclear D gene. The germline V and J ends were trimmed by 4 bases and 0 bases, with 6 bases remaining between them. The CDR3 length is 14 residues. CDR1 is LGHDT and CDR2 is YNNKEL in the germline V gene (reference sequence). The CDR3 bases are TGTGCCAGCAGCCCGGCGGCAACTAATGAAAAACTGTTTTTT. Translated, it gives CASSPAATNEKLFF.

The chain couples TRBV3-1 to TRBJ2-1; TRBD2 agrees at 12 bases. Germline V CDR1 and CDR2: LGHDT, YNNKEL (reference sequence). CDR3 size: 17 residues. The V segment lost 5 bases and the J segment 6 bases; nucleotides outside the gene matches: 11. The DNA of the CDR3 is TGTGCCAGCAGCTTCTGGACTAGCGGGAACAACGGCAATGAGCAGTTCTTC. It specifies CASSFWTSGNNGNEQFF.

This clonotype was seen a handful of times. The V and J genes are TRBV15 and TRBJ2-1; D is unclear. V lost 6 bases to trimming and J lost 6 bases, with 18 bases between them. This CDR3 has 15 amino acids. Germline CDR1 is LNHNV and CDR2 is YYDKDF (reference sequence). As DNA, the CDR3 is TGTGCCACCAGGACCGTCCCTTCACCTACCAATGAGCAGTTCTTC. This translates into CATRTVPSPTNEQFF.

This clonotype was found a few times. The CDR3 DNA is TGTGCCAGCAGCCCGGGCGGAGGGGATGAGCAGTTCTTC. Its protein product is CASSPGGGDEQFF. The chain uses TRBV4-2 and TRBJ2-1; a weak D match, TRBD2 (6 bases). The V end was cut by 4 bases, the J end by 8 bases, with 12 bases between. In germline, CDR1 is LGHNA, CDR2 YNFKEQ. This CDR3 has 13 amino acids.

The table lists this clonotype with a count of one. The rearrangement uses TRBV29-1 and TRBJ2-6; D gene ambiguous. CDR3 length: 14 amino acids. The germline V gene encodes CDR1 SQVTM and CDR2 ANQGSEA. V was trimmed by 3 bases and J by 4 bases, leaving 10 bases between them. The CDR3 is CSVEGQRGANVLTF. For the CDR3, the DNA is TGCAGCGTTGAGGGTCAGCGAGGGGCCAACGTCCTGACTTTC.

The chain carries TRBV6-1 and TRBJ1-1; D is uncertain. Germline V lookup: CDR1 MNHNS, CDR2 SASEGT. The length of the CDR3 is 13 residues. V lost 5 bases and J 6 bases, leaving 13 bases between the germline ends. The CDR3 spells CASSPQGWAEAFF. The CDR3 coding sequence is TGTGCCAGCAGTCCGCAAGGGTGGGCTGAAGCTTTCTTT.

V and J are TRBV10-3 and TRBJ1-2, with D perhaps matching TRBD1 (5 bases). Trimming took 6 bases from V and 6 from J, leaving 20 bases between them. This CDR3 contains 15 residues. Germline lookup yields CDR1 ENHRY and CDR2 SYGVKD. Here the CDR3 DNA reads TGTGCCATCAGCGGTGACCTCGGGACGGCCGATGGCTACACCTTC. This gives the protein CAISGDLGTADGYTF.

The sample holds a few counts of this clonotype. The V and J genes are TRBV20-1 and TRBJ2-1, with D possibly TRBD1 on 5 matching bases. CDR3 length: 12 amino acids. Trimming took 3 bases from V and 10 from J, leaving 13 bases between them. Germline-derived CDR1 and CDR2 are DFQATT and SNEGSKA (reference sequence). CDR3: CSARKTAGEQFF. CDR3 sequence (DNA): TGCAGTGCTAGGAAGACGGCAGGGGAGCAGTTCTTC.

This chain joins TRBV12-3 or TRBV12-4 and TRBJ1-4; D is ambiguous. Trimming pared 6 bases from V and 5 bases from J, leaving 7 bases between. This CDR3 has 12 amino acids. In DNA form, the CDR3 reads TGTGCCAGCAGCCATTCGAATGAAAAACTGTTTTTT. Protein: CASSHSNEKLFF.

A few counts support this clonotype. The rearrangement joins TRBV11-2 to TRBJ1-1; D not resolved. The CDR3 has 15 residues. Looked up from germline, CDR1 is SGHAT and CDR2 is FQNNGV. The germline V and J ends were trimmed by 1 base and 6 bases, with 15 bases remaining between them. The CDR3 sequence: CASSLALGGVAEAFF. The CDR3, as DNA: TGTGCCAGCAGCTTAGCGTTGGGTGGTGTGGCTGAAGCTTTCTTT.

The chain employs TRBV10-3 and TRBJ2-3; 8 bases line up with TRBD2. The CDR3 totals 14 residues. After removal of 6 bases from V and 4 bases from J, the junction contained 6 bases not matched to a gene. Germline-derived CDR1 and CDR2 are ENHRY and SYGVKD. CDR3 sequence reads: CAISILAEADTQYF. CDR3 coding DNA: TGTGCCATCAGCATACTAGCGGAAGCAGATACGCAGTATTTT.

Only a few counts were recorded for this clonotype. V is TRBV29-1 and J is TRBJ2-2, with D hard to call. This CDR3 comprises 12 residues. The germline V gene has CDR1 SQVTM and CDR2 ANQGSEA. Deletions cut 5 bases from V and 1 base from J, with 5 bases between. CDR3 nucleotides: TGCAGCGTTAGTGAGAACACCGGGGAGCTGTTTTTT. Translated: CSVSENTGELFF.

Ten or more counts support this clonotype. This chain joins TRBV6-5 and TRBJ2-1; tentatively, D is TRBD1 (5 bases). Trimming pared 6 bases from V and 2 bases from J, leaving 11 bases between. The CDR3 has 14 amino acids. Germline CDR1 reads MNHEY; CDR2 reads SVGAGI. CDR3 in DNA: TGTGCCAGCAGGGCCAGGGAAACCTACAATGAGCAGTTCTTC. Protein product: CASRARETYNEQFF.

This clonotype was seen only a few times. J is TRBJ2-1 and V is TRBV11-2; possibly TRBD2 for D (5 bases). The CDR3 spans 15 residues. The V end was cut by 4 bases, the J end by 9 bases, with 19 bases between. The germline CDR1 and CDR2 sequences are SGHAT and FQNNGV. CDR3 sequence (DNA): TGTGCCAGCAGCTCGAAGGTGGCTAGCATAAGTGAGCAGTTCTTC. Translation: CASSSKVASISEQFF.

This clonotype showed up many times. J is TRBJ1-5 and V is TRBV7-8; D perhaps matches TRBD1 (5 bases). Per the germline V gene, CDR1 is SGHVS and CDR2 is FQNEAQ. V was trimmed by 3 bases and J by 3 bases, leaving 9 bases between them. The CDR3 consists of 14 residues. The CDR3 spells CASSFDSYNQPQHF. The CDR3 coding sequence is TGTGCCAGCAGCTTCGACAGCTACAATCAGCCCCAGCATTTT. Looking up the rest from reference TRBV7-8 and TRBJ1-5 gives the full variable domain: GAGVSQSPRYKVAKRGQDVALRCDPISGHVSLFWYQQALGQGPEFLTYFQNEAQLDKSGLPSDRFFAERPEGSVSTLKIQRTQQEDSAVYLCASSFDSYNQPQHFGDGTRLSIL.

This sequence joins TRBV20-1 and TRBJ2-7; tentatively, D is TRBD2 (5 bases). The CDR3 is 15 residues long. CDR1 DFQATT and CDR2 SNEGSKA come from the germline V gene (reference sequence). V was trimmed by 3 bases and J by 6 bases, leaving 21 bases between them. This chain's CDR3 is CSASSGPAVGSEQYF. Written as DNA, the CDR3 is TGCAGTGCTAGTTCGGGCCCAGCCGTAGGGAGCGAGCAGTACTTC.

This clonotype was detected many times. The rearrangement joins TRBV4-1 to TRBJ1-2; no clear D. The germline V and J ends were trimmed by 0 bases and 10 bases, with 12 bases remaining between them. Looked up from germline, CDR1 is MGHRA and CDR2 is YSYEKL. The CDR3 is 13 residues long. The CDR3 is CASSQDYRGVYTF. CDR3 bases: TGCGCCAGCAGCCAAGATTATCGCGGGGTCTACACCTTC.

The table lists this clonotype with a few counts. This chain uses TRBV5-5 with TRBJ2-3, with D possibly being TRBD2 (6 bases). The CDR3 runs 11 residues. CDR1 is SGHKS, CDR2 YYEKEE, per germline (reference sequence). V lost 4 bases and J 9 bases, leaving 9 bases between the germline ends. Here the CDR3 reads CASSHRGTQYF. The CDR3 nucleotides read TGTGCCAGCAGCCACCGGGGGACGCAGTATTTT.

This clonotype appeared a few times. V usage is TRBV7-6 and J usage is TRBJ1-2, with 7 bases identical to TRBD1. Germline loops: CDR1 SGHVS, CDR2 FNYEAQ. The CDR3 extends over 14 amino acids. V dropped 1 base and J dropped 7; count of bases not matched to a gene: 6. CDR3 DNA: TGTGCCAGCAGCTTAGAGAACAGGGGAAGTGGCTACACCTTC. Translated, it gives CASSLENRGSGYTF.

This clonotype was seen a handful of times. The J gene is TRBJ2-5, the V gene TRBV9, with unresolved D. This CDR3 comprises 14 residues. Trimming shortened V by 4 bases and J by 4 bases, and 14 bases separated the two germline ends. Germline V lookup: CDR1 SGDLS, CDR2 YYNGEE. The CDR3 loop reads CASSSGPQTETQYF. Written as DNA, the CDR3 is TGTGCCAGCAGCTCGGGCCCTCAAACAGAGACCCAGTACTTC.